This T cell receptor (beta chain) is from a study of cytomegalovirus exposure and HLA in healthy donors. Whole-study results and caveats: Analysis was carried out at a later point, and it linked a missense DCLRE1C variant to TCR beta V- and J-gene trimming. Among TCR sequences, most were rare, though some public TCRs appeared in many donors.

This CDR3 is built from 12 residues. Looked up from germline, CDR1 is MDHEN and CDR2 is SYDVKM. Trimming left V 6 bases short and J 5 bases short, with 8 bases between. As for this clone: Its antigen is still unknown.

PCR amplification relied on 60 Vbeta primers (plus 13 Jbeta primers). Only in-frame clones appear in the TCRdb table, and some are missing; sequencing was by immunoSEQ multiplex PCR. The top ten hold roughly 10% of the sample, which has around 110,000 clones, around 60% seen once. The sample consisted of PBMCs. V is TRBV28 and J is TRBJ1-5; D is unresolved. This receptor was obtained from a woman aged 35 to 49 in good health and CMV-seropositive. The CDR3 region has the DNA TGTGCCAGCAGACGTAGTGATCAGCCCCAGCATTTT. Translated, it gives CASRRSDQPQHF.